A single sample is the source of the 3 T cell receptor beta chains below, sequenced in a study of vaccination and CD4 T cells after COVID-19. The treatment was: roughly 10-day PBMC culture with coronavirus spike peptide pools or control peptides (ViraFEST assay). Sequenced with the Oncomine TCR Beta short-read assay was DNA taken from cultured CD4+ T cells. TCRdb processed the PCR reads anew with MiXCR; each CDR3 protein has one entry. The sample lists roughly 11,000 distinct CDR3 sequences, 40% to 50% occurring once. No antigen has been assigned to these receptors. The material sequenced was CD4+ T cells from blood, cultured in vitro. The origin of the receptors is a human donor who had recovered from COVID-19.

This clonotype occurred a few times. The chain links TRBV5-6 to TRBJ2-3; D might be TRBD2 (5 bases). Trimming cost V 4 bases and J 0 bases, with 15 bases left between them. The CDR3 runs 16 residues. The germline V gene encodes CDR1 SGHDT and CDR2 YYEEEE. The CDR3 sequence: CASSARTSASTDTQYF. Written as DNA, the CDR3 is TGTGCCAGCAGCGCCCGGACTTCTGCTAGCACAGATACGCAGTATTTT. Based on the CDR3 plus reference TRBV5-6 and TRBJ2-3, the full variable domain is DAGVTQSPTHLIKTRGQQVTLRCSPKSGHDTVSWYQQALGQGPQFIFQYYEEEERQRGNFPDRFSGHQFPNYSSELNVNALLLGDSALYLCASSARTSASTDTQYFGPGTRLTVL.

The chain recombines TRBV20-1 with TRBJ2-3, with D perhaps being TRBD1 or TRBD2 (5 bases each). The CDR3 contains 16 residues. In germline, CDR1 is DFQATT, CDR2 SNEGSKA (reference sequence). Trimming took 6 bases from V and 2 from J, leaving 21 bases between them. The CDR3 sequence is CSAQPRGGAATDTQYF. The CDR3 bases are TGCAGTGCCCAACCAAGGGGCGGAGCGGCCACAGATACGCAGTATTTT.

The rearrangement links TRBV5-1 to TRBJ2-5; tentatively, D is TRBD1 (5 bases). From germline, CDR1 is SGHRS and CDR2 YFSETQ. This CDR3 comprises 15 residues. V lost 0 bases, J lost 5 bases, and 14 bases lay in between. The CDR3 region has the DNA TGCGCCAGCAGCTTGGGTACCAGGGCCACGGAGACCCAGTACTTC. Protein product: CASSLGTRATETQYF.